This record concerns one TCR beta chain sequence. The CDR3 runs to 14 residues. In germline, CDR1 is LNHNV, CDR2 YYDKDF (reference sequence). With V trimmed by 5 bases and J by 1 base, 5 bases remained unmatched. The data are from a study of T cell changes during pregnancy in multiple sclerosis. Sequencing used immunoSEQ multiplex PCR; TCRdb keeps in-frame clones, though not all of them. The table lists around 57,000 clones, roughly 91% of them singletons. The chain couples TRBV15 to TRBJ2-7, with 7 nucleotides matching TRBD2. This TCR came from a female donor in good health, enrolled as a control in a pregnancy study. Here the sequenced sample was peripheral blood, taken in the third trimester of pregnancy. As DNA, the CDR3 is TGTGCCACCAGCGACTCGGGGGGATCCTACGAGCAGTACTTC. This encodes CATSDSGGSYEQYF.